This TCR beta chain stems from a study of T cell responses to AZD1222 COVID-19 vaccine. A remark on this clone: The antigen remains undetermined.

Findings and limits, study-wide: Clonal diversity was possibly underestimated, and white British individuals and females predominated among donors.

Germline V gene lookup returns CDR1 MNHEY and CDR2 SVGAGI. CDR3 length: 13 amino acids. V lost 1 base, J lost 8 bases, and 8 bases lay in between. Method: immunoSEQ multiplex PCR; TCRdb's copy keeps in-frame clones and lacks some. Of about 110,000 clones listed, around 90% are singletons. The input for sequencing was peripheral blood, taken on day 0 of AZD1222 vaccination. V gene TRBV6-5 combines with J gene TRBJ1-4; the D is unclear. The clonotype was recovered from an adult in good health. In nucleotides, the CDR3 is TGTGCCAGCAGTTACTGGGAACAGGAAAAACTGTTTTTT. It yields the protein CASSYWEQEKLFF.